The rows below give T cell receptor beta chains drawn from one sample of a study of blood T cell repertoires in COVID-19. Sequencing was performed with immunoSEQ multiplex PCR; in TCRdb, only in-frame clones are kept and a portion is missing. Altogether 61,000 or so clones are present, about 90% being singletons, with the ten largest covering less than 20%. Sequencing input: peripheral blood. These receptors all stem from a woman at least 80 years old with active COVID-19. Both conserved end residues are part of each CDR3. Each record gives: D gene, V gene, J gene, clone size, CDR3 protein, CDR3 DNA. A D gene is named only where the DNA matches it firmly. The size entry is marked missing in some rows and otherwise reads once, few, many or a size class.

TRBD2	TRBV28	TRBJ2-5	.	CASNQLAGGAETQYF	TGTGCCAGCAACCAACTAGCGGGGGGGGCCGAGACCCAGTACTTC
.	TRBV4-1	TRBJ1-1	.	CASTSTGSLDTEAFF	TGCGCCAGCACCTCAACCGGGAGCCTGGACACTGAAGCTTTCTTT
.	TRBV19	TRBJ2-1	.	CASSIPGLRRNEQFF	TGTGCCAGTAGTATACCGGGACTCCGGAGGAATGAGCAGTTCTTC
TRBD1	TRBV9	TRBJ1-2	.	CASSATGSSYGYTF	TGTGCCAGCAGCGCGACAGGGAGTTCCTATGGCTACACCTTC
.	TRBV6-5	TRBJ1-1	.	CASTFQGASTEAFF	TGTGCCAGCACCTTTCAGGGTGCGAGCACTGAAGCTTTCTTT
.	TRBV6-6	TRBJ1-1	.	CASSQPDGGGAFF	TGTGCCAGCAGCCAGCCGGACGGGGGTGGAGCTTTCTTT
.	TRBV6-2/TRBV6-3	TRBJ2-1	once	CASSYFTYNEQFF	TGTGCCAGCAGTTATTTTACATACAATGAGCAGTTCTTC
TRBD2	TRBV5-1	TRBJ2-1	.	CASRGDPDNEQFF	TGCGCCAGCCGGGGGGACCCCGACAATGAGCAGTTCTTC
.	TRBV30	TRBJ2-7	.	CAWSVLDLRYF	TGTGCCTGGAGTGTACTCGACTTAAGGTACTTC
TRBD2	TRBV5-4	TRBJ2-3	.	CASSLARGLAGFTQYF	TGTGCCAGCAGCTTGGCGAGGGGACTAGCGGGTTTTACGCAGTATTTT
TRBD1	TRBV19	TRBJ1-6	.	CASSSTGQGNSPLHF	TGTGCCAGTAGTAGCACTGGACAGGGTAATTCACCCCTCCACTTT
.	TRBV5-4	TRBJ1-2	.	CASSLGAPANFYGYTF	TGTGCCAGCAGCTTGGGGGCGCCAGCCAACTTCTATGGCTACACCTTC
TRBD2	TRBV28	TRBJ2-3	.	CATSGSTDTQYF	TGTGCTACTAGCGGCAGCACAGATACGCAGTATTTT
.	TRBV19	TRBJ1-5	.	CASSPRQIGSQPQHF	TGTGCCAGTAGTCCCCGACAGATTGGAAGTCAGCCCCAGCATTTT
.	TRBV2	TRBJ1-2	.	CASSEAILAPF	TGTGCCAGCAGTGAAGCGATCTTGGCCCCCTTC
TRBD2	TRBV27	TRBJ2-2	.	CASSLSRGGTGELFF	TGTGCCAGCAGTTTATCGCGGGGAGGGACCGGGGAGCTGTTTTTT